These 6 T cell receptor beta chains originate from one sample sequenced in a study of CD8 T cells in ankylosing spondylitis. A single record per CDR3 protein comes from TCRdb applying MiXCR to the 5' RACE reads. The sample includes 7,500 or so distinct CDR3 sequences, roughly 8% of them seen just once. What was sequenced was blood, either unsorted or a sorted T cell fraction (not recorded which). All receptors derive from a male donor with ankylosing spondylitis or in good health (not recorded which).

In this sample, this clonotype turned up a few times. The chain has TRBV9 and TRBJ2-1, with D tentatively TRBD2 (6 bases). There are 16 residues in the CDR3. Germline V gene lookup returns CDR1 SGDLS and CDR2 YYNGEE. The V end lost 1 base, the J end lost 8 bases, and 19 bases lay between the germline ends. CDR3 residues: CASSVSPRDSRDEQFF. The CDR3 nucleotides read TGTGCCAGCAGCGTAAGCCCCAGGGACTCCCGTGATGAGCAGTTCTTC.

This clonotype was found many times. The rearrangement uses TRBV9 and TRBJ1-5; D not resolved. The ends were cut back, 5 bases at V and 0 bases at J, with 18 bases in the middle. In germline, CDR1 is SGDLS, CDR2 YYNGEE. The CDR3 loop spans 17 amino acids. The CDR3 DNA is TGTGCCAGCAGTGAAAGAGACGAGCCATATAGCAATCAGCCCCAGCATTTT. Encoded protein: CASSERDEPYSNQPQHF.

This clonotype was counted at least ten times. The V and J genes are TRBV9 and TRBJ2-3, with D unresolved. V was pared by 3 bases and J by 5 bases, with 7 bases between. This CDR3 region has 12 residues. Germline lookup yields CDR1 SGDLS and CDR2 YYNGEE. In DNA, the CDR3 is TGTGCCAGCAGCGCCTTGGGAGATACGCAGTATTTT. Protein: CASSALGDTQYF.

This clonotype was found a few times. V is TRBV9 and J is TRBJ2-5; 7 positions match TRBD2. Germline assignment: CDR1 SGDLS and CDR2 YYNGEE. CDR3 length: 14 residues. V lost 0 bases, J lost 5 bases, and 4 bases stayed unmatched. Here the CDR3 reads CASSVAGGMETQYF. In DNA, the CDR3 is TGTGCCAGCAGCGTAGCCGGGGGGATGGAGACCCAGTACTTC.

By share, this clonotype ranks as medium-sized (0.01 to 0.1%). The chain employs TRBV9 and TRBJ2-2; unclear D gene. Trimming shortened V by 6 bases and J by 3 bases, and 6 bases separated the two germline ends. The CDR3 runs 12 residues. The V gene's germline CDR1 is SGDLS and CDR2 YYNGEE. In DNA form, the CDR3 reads TGTGCCAGCAAGTCGGACACCGGGGAGCTGTTTTTT. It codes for CASKSDTGELFF.

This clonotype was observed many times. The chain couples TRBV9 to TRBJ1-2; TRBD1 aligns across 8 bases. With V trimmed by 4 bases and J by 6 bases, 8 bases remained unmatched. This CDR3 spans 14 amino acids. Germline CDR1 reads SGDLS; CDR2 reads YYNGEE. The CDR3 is CASSTGGGIDGYTF. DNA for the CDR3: TGTGCCAGCAGCACAGGGGGGGGTATTGATGGCTACACCTTC.